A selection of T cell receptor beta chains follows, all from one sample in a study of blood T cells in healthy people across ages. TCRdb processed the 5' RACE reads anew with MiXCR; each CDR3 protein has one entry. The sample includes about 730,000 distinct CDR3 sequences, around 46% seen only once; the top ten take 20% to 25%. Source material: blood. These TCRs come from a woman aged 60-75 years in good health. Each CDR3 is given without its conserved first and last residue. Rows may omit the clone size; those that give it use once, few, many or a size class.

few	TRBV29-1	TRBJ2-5	SVAGTDFSETQY
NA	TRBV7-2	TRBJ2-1	ASSLGVSDNEQF
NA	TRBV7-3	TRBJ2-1	ASSPDRIEQF
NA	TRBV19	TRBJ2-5	ASSIGGTVRNEQY
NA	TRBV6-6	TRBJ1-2	ASSYSFRGQTNYGYT
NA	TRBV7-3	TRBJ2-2	ASSSNSYTGELF
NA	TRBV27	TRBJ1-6	ASSLTGTLSSPLH
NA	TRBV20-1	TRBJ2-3	SALVITSTDTQY
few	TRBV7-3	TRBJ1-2	ASSSSRAYGYT
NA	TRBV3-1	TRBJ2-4	ASSRDDRDGQY
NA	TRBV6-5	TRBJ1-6	ASSYFRNSPLH
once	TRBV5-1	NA	ASAYQETQF
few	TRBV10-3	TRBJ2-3	AISDTAGLGDTQY
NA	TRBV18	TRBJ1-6	ASSPGWQERNSPLH
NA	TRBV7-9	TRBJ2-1	ASSASYEQF
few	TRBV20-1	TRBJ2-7	SARGQLDGEQY
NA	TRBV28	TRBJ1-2	ASSRRGANYGYT
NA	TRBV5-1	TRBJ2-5	ASSSVTGTAQTQY
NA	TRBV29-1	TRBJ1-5	SASLVSSNQPQH
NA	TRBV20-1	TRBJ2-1	SARASGSYNEQF
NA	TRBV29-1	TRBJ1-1	SVVGGATEAF
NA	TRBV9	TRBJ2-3	ASSVSVPDTQY
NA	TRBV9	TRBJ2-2	ASSGSGTGGIGELF
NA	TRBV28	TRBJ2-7	ASRRTHMPLHERY
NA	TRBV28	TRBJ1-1	ASIDRGNTEAF
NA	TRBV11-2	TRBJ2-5	ASSRRGRVEETQY
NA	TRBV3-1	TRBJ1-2	ASSQVSGEYGYT